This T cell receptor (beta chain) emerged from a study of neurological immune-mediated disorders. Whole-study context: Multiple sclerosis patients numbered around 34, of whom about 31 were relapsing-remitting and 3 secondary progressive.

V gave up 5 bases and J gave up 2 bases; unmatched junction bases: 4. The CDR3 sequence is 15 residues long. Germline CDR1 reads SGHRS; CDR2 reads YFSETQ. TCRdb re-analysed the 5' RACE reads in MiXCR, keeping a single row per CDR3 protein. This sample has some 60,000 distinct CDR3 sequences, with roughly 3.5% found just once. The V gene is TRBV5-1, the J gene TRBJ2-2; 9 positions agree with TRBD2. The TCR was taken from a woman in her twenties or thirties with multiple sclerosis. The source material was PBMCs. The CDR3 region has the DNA TGCGCCAGCAGGTCAGCGGGAGGAAACACCGGGGAGCTGTTTTTT. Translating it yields CASRSAGGNTGELFF.